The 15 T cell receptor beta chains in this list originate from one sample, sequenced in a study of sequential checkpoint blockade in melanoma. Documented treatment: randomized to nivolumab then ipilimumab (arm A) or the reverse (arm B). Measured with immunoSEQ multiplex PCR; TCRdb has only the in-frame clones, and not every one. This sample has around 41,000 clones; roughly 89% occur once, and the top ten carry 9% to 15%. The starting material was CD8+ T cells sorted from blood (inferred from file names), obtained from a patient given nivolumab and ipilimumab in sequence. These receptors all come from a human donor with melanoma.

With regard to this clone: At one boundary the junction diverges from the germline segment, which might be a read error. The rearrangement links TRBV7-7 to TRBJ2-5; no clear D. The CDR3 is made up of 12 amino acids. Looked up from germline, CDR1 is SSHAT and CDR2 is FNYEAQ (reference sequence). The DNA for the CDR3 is TGTGCTAGCAGCCCCCTCGGAGAGACCCAGTACTTC. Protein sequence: CASSPLGETQYF.

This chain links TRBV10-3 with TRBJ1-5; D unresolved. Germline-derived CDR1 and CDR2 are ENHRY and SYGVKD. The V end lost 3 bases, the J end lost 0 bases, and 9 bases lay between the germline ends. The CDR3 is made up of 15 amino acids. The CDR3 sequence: CAISDSIDSNQPQHF. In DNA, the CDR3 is TGTGCCATCAGTGACTCGATAGATAGCAATCAGCCCCAGCATTTT.

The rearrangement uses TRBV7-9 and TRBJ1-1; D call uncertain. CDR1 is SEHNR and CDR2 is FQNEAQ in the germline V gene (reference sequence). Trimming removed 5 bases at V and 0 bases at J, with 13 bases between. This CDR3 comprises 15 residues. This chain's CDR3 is CASSPRTGMNTEAFF. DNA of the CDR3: TGTGCCAGCAGCCCACGGACGGGGATGAACACTGAAGCTTTCTTT. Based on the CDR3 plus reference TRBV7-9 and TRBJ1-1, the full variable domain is DTGVSQNPRHKITKRGQNVTFRCDPISEHNRLYWYRQTLGQGPEFLTYFQNEAQLEKSRLLSDRFSAERPKGSFSTLEIQRTEQGDSAMYLCASSPRTGMNTEAFFGQGTRLTVV.

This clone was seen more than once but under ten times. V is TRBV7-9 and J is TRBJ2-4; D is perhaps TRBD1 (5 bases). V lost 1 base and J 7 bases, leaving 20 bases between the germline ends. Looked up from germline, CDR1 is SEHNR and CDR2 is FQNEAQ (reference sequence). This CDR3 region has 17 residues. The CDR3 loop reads CASSLVPGPPRKNIQYF. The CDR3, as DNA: TGTGCCAGCAGCTTAGTACCAGGGCCACCCCGAAAGAACATTCAGTACTTC.

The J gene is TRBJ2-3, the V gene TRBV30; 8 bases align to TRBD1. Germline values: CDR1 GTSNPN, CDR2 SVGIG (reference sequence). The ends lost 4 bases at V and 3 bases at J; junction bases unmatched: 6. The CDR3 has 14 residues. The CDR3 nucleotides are TGTGCCTGGACACAGGGGGTTGGTACAGATACGCAGTATTTT. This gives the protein CAWTQGVGTDTQYF.

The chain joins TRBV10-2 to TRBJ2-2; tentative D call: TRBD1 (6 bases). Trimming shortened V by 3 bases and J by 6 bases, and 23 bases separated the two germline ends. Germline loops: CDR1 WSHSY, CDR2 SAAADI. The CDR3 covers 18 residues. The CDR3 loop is CASSDHRALRGGAGELFF. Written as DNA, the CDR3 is TGCGCCAGCAGTGACCATCGGGCCCTAAGAGGGGGAGCCGGGGAGCTGTTTTTT.

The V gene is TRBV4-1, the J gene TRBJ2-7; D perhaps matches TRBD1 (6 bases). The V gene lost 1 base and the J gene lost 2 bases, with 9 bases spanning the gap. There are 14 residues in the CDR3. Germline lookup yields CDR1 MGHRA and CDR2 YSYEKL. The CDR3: CASSQVGTPYEQYF. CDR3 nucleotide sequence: TGCGCCAGCAGCCAAGTGGGGACACCCTACGAGCAGTACTTC.

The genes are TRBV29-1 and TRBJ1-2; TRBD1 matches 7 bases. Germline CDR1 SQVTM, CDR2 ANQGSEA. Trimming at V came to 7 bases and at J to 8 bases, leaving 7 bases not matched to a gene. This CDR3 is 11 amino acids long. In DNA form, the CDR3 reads TGCAGCGCGACAGGGTTAAGAGGCTACACCTTC. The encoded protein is CSATGLRGYTF.

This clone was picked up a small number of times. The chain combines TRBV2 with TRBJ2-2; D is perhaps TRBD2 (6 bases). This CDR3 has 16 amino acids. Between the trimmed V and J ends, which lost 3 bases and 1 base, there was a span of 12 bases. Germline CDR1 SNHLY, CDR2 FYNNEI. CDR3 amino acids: CASSDGGSENTGELFF. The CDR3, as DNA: TGTGCCAGCAGTGATGGGGGGTCAGAGAACACCGGGGAGCTGTTTTTT.

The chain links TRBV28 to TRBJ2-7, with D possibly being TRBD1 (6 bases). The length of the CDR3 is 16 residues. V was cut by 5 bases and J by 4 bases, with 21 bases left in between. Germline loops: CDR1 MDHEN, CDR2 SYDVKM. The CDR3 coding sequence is TGTGCCAGCAGTACCGGACAGATCAGGCCTGCATACGAGCAGTACTTC. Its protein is CASSTGQIRPAYEQYF.

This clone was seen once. The DNA for the CDR3 is TGTGCCAGCAGCCAAGGGATAAGGGACAGGGCGCGGCATTCACCCCTCCACTTT. It yields the protein CASSQGIRDRARHSPLHF. The chain combines TRBV4-2 with TRBJ1-6, with TRBD1 matching 9 bases. Germline V gene data show CDR1 as LGHNA and CDR2 as YNFKEQ. The CDR3 sequence is 18 residues long. V shed 1 base and J 8 bases; nucleotides not matched to a gene: 12.

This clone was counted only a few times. The CDR3, as DNA: TGTGCCAGTAGTATCCTACCACAGGATGAAAAACTGTTTTTT. It encodes CASSILPQDEKLFF. The gene calls are TRBV19 and TRBJ1-4; maybe TRBD1 (5 bases). Trimming took 3 bases from V and 6 from J, leaving 11 bases between them. Looked up from germline, CDR1 is LNHDA and CDR2 is SQIVND (reference sequence). CDR3 length: 14 residues.

The CDR3, as DNA: TGTGCCAGCAGCGTAATCCTCGGGGAGGGCCTGTTCAATGAGCAGTTCTTC. Translated: CASSVILGEGLFNEQFF. This sequence joins TRBV9 and TRBJ2-1; 7 bases are shared with TRBD2. V lost 1 base, J lost 6 bases, and 13 bases stayed unmatched. Germline CDR1 is SGDLS and CDR2 is YYNGEE. The CDR3 has 17 residues.

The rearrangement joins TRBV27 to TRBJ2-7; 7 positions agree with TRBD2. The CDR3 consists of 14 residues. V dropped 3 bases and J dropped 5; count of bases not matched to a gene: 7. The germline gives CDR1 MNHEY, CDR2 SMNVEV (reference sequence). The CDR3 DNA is TGTGCCAGCAGTTTGAGGGGAGGGCGCGACGAGCAGTACTTC. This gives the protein CASSLRGGRDEQYF.

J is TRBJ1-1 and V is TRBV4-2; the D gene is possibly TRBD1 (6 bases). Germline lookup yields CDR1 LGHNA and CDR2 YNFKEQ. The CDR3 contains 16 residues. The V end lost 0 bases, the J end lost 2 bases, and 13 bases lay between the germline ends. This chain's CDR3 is CASSQETGIDNTEAFF. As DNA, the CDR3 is TGTGCCAGCAGCCAAGAAACAGGGATCGATAACACTGAAGCTTTCTTT.